This T cell receptor beta chain was recovered during a study of cytomegalovirus exposure and HLA in healthy donors. Study overall: The same platform was used for the approximately 110 validation repertoires and the 650 to 800 first-cohort repertoires, a later analysis reported. Whole-study results and caveats: Most sequenced TCRs were rare (though some public TCRs occurred in many donors). The authors enumerated over 150 TCR beta chains as linked to cytomegalovirus.

Concerning this clone: Its antigen is currently unknown.

TCRdb's copy holds only in-frame clones and misses some; the assay was immunoSEQ multiplex PCR. The table includes approximately 76,000 clones, nearly 95% detected once. From germline, CDR1 is SGHRS and CDR2 YFSETQ. With V trimmed by 4 bases and J by 6 bases, 19 bases remained unmatched. The CDR3 length is 17 residues. Sequenced material: PBMCs. The TCR comes from a young woman in good health and CMV-seronegative. The chain is built from TRBV5-1 and TRBJ2-7, with TRBD1 matching over 7 bases. The CDR3 DNA sequence: TGCGCCAGCAGCATAGGACAGGTCGGGGACCCCCCCCGCGAGCAGTACTTC. As protein: CASSIGQVGDPPREQYF.